This T cell receptor (beta chain) was captured in a study of T cells in Graves' hyperthyroidism and ophthalmopathy. Amplification of TCR beta CDR3 regions was performed using RNA transcripts as template. The primer set for the first-round RT-PCR of the TCR CDR3 was HTBI. TCRdb re-analysed the multiplex PCR reads in MiXCR, keeping a single row per CDR3 protein. The sample holds around 760,000 distinct CDR3 sequences, about a third seen once. Exclusion criteria comprised uncontrolled infection, other autoimmune disease, pregnancy or lactation. The CDR3 covers 12 residues. V was cut by 2 bases and J by 5 bases, with 7 bases left in between. CDR1 is MNHNY, CDR2 SVGAGI, per germline (reference sequence).

This receptor was taken from a woman between 35 and 50 years old with Graves' hyperthyroidism. What was sequenced was blood. The genes are TRBV6-6 and TRBJ2-7, with D tentatively TRBD1 or TRBD2 (5 bases each). CDR3 nucleotides: TGTGCCAGCAGTTACAGGGGACACGAGCAGTACTTC. It codes for CASSYRGHEQYF.